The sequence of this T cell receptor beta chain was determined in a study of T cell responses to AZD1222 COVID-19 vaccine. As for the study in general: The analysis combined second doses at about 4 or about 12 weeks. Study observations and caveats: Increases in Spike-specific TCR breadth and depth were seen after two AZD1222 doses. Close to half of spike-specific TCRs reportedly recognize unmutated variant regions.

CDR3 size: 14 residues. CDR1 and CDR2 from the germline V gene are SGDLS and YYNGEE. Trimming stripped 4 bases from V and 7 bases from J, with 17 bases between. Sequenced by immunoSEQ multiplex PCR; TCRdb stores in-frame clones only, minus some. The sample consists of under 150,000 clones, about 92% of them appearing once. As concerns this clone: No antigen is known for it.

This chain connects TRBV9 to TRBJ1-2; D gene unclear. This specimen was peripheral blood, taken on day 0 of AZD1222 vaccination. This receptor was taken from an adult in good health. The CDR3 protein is CASSLDPTGGGYTF. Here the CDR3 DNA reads TGTGCCAGCAGCCTCGACCCCACCGGAGGTGGCTACACCTTC.